The sequence of this TCR beta chain was determined in a study of control samples from healthy donors and cancer patients. Sequenced by immunoSEQ multiplex PCR; TCRdb stores in-frame clones only, minus some. Here the sample spans about 160,000 clones, approximately 94% being singletons. The sequencing sample was made of PBMCs. The TCR originated in a man in his sixties with colorectal cancer.

This CDR3 is CAIPDRDQETQYF. The CDR3 nucleotides are TGTGCCATCCCGGACAGGGACCAAGAGACCCAGTACTTC. V and J are TRBV19 and TRBJ2-5; 8 positions agree with TRBD1. This CDR3 has 13 amino acids. Germline CDR1 and CDR2: LNHDA and SQIVND (reference sequence). V lost 10 bases, J lost 0 bases, and 4 bases stayed unmatched. The full variable domain, its missing parts supplied by reference TRBV19 and TRBJ2-5, is DGGITQSPKYLFRKEGQNVTLSCEQNLNHDAMYWYRQDPGQGLRLIYYSQIVNDFQKGDIAEGYSVSREKKESFPLTVTSAQKNPTAFYLCAIPDRDQETQYFGPGTRLLVL.